This section outlines one T cell receptor (beta chain) sequence together with its context. Its antigen is not known. Caucasian adults residing in Nashville, Tennessee made up all the donors. A CD45RA-negative memory subset and a CD45RA+ naive subset were separated from the CD4+ cells. V gave up 0 bases and J gave up 4 bases, with 13 bases separating them. The CDR3 has 15 residues. Germline V gene data show CDR1 as SGDLS and CDR2 as YYNGEE. The record originates from a study of shared clonotypes between healthy human individuals. Study as a whole: Donors were a couple of women and a few men aged 18 to 49. General study findings and limits: An effect of sequencing depth on clonotype sharing among donors was expected.

Libraries were prepared by immunoSEQ multiplex PCR; TCRdb keeps only in-frame clonotypes and omits some of them. The sample shows about 1.5 million clones, under 99% of them seen only once. The chain uses TRBV9 and TRBJ2-5; D gene ambiguous. The sequenced sample was naive CD4+ T cells sorted from blood. Stated subset: CD45RA+ positively selected. This clonotype was obtained from a young man in good health. The DNA for the CDR3 is TGTGCCAGCAGCGTAGATGAAGGCTCGCGAGAGACCCAGTACTTC. It translates to CASSVDEGSRETQYF.